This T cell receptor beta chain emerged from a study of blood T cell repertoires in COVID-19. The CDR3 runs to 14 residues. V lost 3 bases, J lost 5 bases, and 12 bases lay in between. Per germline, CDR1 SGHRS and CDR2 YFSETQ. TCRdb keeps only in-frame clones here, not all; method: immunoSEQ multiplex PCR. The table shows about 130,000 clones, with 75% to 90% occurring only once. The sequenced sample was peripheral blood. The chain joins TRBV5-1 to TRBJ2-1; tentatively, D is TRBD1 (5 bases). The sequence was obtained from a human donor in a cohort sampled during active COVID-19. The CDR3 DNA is TGCGCCAGCAGCTCCCCCCGGACAAACAATGAGCAGTTCTTC. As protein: CASSSPRTNNEQFF.